This T cell receptor (beta chain) derives from a study of CD8+ T cells in alopecia areata. Stated treatment: oral pan-JAK inhibitor, 5-10 mg twice daily. V lost 2 bases and J 3 bases, leaving 5 bases between the germline ends. Per germline, CDR1 SQVTM and CDR2 ANQGSEA. CDR3 length equals 11 residues. Extracted from the samples, RNA was reverse transcribed into cDNA to serve as the sequencing template. Data came from immunoSEQ multiplex PCR; TCRdb stores just in-frame clones and leaves some out. The sample contains around 60,000 clones, 46% of which appear only once. The sequence was collected from a human donor with alopecia areata. Sequencing was performed on CD8+ T cells sorted from blood, taken at approximately week 37, from a patient treated with tofacitinib. The chain is built from TRBV29-1 and TRBJ2-7, with no clear D. The CDR3 DNA reads TGCAGCGTTGAAATCAACTACGAGCAGTACTTC. Translation: CSVEINYEQYF.